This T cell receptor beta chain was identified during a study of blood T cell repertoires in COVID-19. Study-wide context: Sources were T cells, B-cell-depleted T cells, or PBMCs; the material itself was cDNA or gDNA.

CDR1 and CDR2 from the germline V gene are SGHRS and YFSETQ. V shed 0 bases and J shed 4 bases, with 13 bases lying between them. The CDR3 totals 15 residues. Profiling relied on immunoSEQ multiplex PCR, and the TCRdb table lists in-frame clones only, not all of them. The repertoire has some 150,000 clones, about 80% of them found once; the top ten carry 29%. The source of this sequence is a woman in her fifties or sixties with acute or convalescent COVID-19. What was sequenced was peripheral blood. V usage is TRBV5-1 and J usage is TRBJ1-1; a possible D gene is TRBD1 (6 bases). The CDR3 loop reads CASSLEAGAGTEAFF. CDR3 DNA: TGCGCCAGCAGCTTGGAAGCAGGGGCTGGCACTGAAGCTTTCTTT.